The 2 T cell receptor beta chains given below trace back to one sample, sequenced in a study of T cells in Graves' hyperthyroidism and ophthalmopathy. The source material, RNA transcripts, was used to amplify TCR beta CDR3 regions. The HTBI primer set served for first-round RT-PCR of the TCR CDR3. TCRdb reanalysed the multiplex PCR reads using MiXCR and keeps one entry per CDR3 protein. The sample consists of almost 600,000 distinct CDR3 sequences, roughly 50% of them appearing once. Sequencing was carried out using peripheral blood or thyroid tissue (not recorded which). These receptors were taken from a woman under 30 with Graves' hyperthyroidism.

This clonotype was picked up many times. The chain carries TRBV20-1 and TRBJ2-3; TRBD2 aligns across 15 bases. The V gene's germline CDR1 is DFQATT and CDR2 SNEGSKA (reference sequence). J gave up 3 bases and V 3 bases, and 1 base lay outside the gene matches. This CDR3 has 15 residues. Here the CDR3 DNA reads TGCAGTGCTAGGGGACTAGCGGGAGGAACAGATACGCAGTATTTT. It is translated as CSARGLAGGTDTQYF.

This clonotype was observed at least ten times. V usage is TRBV7-9 and J usage is TRBJ2-2; possibly TRBD1 for D (6 bases). Trimming took 1 base from V and 7 from J, leaving 16 bases between them. Germline values: CDR1 SEHNR, CDR2 FQNEAQ (reference sequence). This CDR3 is built from 16 residues. CDR3 loop: CASSLVWQGPNGELFF. Written as DNA, the CDR3 is TGTGCCAGCAGCTTAGTCTGGCAGGGGCCGAACGGGGAGCTGTTTTTT.